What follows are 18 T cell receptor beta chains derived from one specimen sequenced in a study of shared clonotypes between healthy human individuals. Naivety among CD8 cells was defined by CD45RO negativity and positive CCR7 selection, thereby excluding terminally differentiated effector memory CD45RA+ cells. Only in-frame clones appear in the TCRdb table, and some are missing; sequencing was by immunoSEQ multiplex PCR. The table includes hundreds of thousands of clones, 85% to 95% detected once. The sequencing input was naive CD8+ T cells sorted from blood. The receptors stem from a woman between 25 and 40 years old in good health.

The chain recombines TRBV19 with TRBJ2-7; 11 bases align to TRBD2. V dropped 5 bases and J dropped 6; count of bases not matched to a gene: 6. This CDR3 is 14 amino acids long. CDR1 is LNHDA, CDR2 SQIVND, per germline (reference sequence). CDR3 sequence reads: CASSPGTSGVEQYF. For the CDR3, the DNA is TGTGCCAGTAGTCCCGGGACTAGCGGTGTCGAGCAGTACTTC.

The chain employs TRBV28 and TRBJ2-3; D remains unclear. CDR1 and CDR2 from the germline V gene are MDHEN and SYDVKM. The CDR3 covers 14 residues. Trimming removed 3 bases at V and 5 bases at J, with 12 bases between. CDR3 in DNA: TGTGCCAGCAGTTTCCCAAGTCCGAAAGATACGCAGTATTTT. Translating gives CASSFPSPKDTQYF.

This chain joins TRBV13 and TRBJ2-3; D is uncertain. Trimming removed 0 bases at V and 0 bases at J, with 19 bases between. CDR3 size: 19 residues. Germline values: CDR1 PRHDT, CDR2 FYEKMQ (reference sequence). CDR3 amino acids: CASSLGPSEAGFSTDTQYF. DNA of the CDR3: TGTGCCAGCAGCTTAGGCCCCAGTGAGGCCGGATTTAGCACAGATACGCAGTATTTT.

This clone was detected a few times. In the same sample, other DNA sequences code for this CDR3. CDR3 sequence (DNA): TGTGCCAGTAGTATTGGGAGGGGCATGAACACTGAAGCTTTCTTT. This codes for CASSIGRGMNTEAFF. The chain couples TRBV19 to TRBJ1-1, with D possibly matching TRBD1 (5 bases). From germline, CDR1 is LNHDA and CDR2 SQIVND (reference sequence). This CDR3 is built from 15 residues. Trimming left V 3 bases short and J 0 bases short, with 11 bases between.

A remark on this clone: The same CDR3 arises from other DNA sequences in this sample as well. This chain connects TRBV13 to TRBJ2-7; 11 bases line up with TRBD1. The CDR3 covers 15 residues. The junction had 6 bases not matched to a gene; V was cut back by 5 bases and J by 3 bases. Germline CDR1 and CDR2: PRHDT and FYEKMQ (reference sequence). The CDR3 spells CASSPGQGASYEQYF. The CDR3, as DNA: TGTGCCAGCAGCCCTGGACAGGGGGCAAGCTACGAGCAGTACTTC.

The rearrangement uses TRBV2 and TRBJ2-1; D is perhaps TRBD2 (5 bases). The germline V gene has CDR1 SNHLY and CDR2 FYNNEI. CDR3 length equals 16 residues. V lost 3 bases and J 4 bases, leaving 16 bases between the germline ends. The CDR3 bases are TGTGCCAGCAGTGATCGGGCCCAGACTAAATACAATGAGCAGTTCTTC. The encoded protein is CASSDRAQTKYNEQFF.

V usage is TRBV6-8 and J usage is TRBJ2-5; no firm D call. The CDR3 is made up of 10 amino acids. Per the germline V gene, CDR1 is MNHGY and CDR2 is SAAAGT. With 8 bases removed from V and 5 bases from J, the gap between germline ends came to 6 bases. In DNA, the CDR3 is TGTGCCAGCCAGTGGGAGACCCAGTACTTC. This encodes CASQWETQYF.

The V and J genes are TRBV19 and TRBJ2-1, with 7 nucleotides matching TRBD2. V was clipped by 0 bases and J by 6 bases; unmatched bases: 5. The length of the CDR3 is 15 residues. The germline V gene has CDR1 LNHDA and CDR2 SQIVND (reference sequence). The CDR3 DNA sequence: TGTGCCAGTAGTATAGAGTGGACTAGAATCAATGAGCAGTTCTTC. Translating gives CASSIEWTRINEQFF.

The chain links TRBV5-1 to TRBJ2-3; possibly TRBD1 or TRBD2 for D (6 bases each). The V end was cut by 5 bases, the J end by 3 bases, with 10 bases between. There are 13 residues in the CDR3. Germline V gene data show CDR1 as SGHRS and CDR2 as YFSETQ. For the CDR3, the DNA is TGCGCCAGCAGTGGAGGGGGGACAGATACGCAGTATTTT. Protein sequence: CASSGGGTDTQYF.

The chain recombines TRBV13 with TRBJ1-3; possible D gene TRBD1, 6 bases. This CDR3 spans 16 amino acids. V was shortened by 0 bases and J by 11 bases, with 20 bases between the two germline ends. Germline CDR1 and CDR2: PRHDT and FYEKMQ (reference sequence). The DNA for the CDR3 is TGTGCCAGCAGCTTAGGCCTCCCGGACCACGGGGGCCCCATATATTTT. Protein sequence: CASSLGLPDHGGPIYF.

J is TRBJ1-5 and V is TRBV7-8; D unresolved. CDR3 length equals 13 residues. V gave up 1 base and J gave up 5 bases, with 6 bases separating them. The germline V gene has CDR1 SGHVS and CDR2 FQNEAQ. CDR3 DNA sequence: TGTGCCAGCAGCTTAGTGGTTTATCAGCCCCAGCATTTT. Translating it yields CASSLVVYQPQHF.

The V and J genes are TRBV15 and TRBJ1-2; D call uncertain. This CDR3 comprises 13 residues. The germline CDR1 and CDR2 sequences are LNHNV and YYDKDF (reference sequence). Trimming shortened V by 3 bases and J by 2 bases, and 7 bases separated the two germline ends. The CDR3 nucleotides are TGTGCCACCAGCAGTTCCAAGAACTATGGCTACACCTTC. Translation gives CATSSSKNYGYTF.

The CDR3 sequence is CASSSPVGEQGAHNEKLFF. Here the CDR3 DNA reads TGTGCCAGCAGCTCCCCCGTGGGTGAACAGGGGGCACATAATGAAAAACTGTTTTTT. V usage is TRBV7-9 and J usage is TRBJ1-4; 9 nucleotides agree with TRBD1. V gave up 4 bases and J gave up 4 bases; unmatched junction bases: 16. The CDR3 has 19 amino acids. Germline CDR1 is SEHNR and CDR2 is FQNEAQ (reference sequence).

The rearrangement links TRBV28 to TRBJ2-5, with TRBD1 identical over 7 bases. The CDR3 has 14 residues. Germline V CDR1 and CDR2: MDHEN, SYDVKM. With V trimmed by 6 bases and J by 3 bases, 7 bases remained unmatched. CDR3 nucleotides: TGTGCCAGCAGCTGGACAGGAATCAAAGAGACCCAGTACTTC. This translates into CASSWTGIKETQYF. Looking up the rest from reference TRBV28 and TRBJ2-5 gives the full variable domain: DVKVTQSSRYLVKRTGEKVFLECVQDMDHENMFWYRQDPGLGLRLIYFSYDVKMKEKGDIPEGYSVSREKKERFSLILESASTNQTSMYLCASSWTGIKETQYFGPGTRLLVL.

The CDR3 sequence is CATQQTVTGKNNEQFF. CDR3 in DNA: TGTGCCACCCAACAGACAGTCACAGGCAAGAACAATGAGCAGTTCTTC. V and J are TRBV2 and TRBJ2-1; the D gene is possibly TRBD1 (5 bases). Looked up from germline, CDR1 is SNHLY and CDR2 is FYNNEI. The ends were cut back, 10 bases at V and 5 bases at J, with 24 bases in the middle. The CDR3 runs to 16 residues.

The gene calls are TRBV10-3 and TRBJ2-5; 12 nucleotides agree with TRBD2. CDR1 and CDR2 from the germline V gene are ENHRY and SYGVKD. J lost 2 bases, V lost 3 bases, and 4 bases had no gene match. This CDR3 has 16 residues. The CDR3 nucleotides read TGTGCCATCAGTGAACTAGCGGGAGGCCCGCAAGAGACCCAGTACTTC. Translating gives CAISELAGGPQETQYF.

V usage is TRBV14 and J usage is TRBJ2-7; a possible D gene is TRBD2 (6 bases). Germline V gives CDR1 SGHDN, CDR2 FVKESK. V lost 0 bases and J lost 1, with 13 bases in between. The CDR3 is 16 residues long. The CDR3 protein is CASSQDRSSGSYEQYF. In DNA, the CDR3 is TGTGCCAGCAGCCAAGATAGGTCCAGCGGGTCCTACGAGCAGTACTTC.

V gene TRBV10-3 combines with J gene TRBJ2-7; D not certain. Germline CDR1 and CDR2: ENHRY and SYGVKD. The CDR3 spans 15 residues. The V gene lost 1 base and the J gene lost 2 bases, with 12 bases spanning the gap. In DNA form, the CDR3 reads TGTGCCATCAGTGAGTTCCTTGGCAGACCCTACGAGCAGTACTTC. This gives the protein CAISEFLGRPYEQYF.